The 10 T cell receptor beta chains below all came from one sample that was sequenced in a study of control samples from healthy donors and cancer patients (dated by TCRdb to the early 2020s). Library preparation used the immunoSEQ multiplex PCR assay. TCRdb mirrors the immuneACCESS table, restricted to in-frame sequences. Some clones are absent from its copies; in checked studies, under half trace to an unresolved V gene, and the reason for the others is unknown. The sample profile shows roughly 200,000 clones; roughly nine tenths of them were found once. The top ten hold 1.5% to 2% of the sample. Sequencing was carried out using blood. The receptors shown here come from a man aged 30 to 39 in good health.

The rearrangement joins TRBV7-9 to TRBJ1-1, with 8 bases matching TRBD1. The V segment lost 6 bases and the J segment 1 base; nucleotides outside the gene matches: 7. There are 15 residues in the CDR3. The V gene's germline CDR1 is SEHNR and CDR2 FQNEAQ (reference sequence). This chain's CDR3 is CASRPRQGTNTEAFF. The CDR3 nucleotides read TGTGCCAGCAGACCGAGACAGGGGACGAACACTGAAGCTTTCTTT.

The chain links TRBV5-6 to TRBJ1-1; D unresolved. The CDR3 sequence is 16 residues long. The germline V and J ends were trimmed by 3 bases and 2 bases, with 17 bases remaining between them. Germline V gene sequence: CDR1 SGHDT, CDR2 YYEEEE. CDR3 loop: CASSSKTPRRNTEAFF. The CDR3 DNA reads TGTGCCAGCAGCTCGAAAACCCCGAGACGAAACACTGAAGCTTTCTTT. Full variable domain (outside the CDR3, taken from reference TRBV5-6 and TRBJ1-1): DAGVTQSPTHLIKTRGQQVTLRCSPKSGHDTVSWYQQALGQGPQFIFQYYEEEERQRGNFPDRFSGHQFPNYSSELNVNALLLGDSALYLCASSSKTPRRNTEAFFGQGTRLTVV.

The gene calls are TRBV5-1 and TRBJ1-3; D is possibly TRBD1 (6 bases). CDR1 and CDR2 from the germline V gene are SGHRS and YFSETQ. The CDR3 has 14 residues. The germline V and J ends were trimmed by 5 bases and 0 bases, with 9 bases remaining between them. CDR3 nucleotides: TGCGCCAGCAGGGACAGCGACTCTGGAAACACCATATATTTT. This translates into CASRDSDSGNTIYF.

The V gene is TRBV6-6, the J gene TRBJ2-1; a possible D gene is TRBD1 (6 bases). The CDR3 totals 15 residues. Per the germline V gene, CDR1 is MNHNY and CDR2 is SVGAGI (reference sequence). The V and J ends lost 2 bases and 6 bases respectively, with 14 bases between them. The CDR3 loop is CASSYEGEIFNEQFF. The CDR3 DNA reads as TGTGCCAGCAGTTACGAGGGGGAGATCTTCAATGAGCAGTTCTTC.

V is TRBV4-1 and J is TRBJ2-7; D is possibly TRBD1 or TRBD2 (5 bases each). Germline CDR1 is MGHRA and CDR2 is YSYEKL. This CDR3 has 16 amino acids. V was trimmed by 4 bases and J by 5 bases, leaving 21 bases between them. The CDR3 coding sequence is TGCGCCAGCAGCCCCACCGTTCTGACAGAGGGCAACGAGCAGTACTTC. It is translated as CASSPTVLTEGNEQYF.

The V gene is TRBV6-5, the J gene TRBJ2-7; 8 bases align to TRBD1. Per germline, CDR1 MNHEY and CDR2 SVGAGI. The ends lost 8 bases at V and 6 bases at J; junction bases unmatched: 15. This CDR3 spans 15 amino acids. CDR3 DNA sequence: TGTGCCAGCTCCGATCCGGGACAGGCCATTACCGAGCAGTACTTC. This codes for CASSDPGQAITEQYF.

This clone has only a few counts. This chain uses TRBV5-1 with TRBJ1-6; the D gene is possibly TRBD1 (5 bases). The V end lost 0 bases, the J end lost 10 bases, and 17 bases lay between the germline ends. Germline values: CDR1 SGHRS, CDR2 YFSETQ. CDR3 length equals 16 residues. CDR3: CASSLDYQGNRSPLHF. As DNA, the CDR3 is TGCGCCAGCAGCTTGGATTATCAGGGCAACAGGTCACCCCTCCACTTT. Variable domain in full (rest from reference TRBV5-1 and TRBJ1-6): KAGVTQTPRYLIKTRGQQVTLSCSPISGHRSVSWYQQTPGQGLQFLFEYFSETQRNKGNFPGRFSGRQFSNSRSEMNVSTLELGDSALYLCASSLDYQGNRSPLHFGNGTRLTVT.

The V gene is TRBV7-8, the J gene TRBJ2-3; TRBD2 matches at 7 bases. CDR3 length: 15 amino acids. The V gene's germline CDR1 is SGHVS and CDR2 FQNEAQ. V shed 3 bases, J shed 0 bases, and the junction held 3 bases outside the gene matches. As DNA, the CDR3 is TGTGCCAGCAGCTTCCGCGGGGGAAGCACAGATACGCAGTATTTT. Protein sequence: CASSFRGGSTDTQYF.

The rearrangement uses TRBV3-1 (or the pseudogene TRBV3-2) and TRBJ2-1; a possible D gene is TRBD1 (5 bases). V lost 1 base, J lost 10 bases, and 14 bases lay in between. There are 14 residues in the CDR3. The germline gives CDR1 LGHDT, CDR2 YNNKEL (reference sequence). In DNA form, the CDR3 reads TGTGCCAGCAGCCAAGGACACACCAAGGGGGAGCAGTTCTTC. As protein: CASSQGHTKGEQFF.

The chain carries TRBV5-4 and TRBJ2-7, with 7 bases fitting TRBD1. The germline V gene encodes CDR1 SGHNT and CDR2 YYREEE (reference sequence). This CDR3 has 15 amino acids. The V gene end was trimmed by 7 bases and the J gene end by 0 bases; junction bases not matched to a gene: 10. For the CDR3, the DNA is TGTGCCAGCCCTTCCTCGGGACAGAGCTCCTACGAGCAGTACTTC. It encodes CASPSSGQSSYEQYF.